Each of the 2 T cell receptor beta chains below was sequenced from the same sample in a study of CD8 T cells in Susac syndrome (dated by TCRdb to between 2019 and 2020). Receptors were amplified or captured by the immunoSEQ multiplex PCR assay. RNA was extracted with the RNeasy kit and roughly 0.5 to 1 ug was reverse transcribed using random hexamers. TCRdb handled the public reads itself, with Q25 trimming in fastp and clone calling in MiXCR, and kept productive beta chains. Records with the same CDR3 protein are collapsed into one entry carrying the most frequent genes and DNA. The sample data list some 240,000 distinct CDR3 sequences, and 96% of these were observed just once. The ten largest clones take up around 0.093% of the sample. Source material: CD4+ T cells from PBMCs. The receptors here all came from a human donor with Susac syndrome.

Only one count was recorded for this clonotype. The J gene is TRBJ2-1, the V gene TRBV5-1, with 9 bases matching TRBD2. Germline V gene lookup returns CDR1 SGHRS and CDR2 YFSETQ. The CDR3 covers 15 residues. Trimming at V came to 0 bases and at J to 7 bases, leaving 5 bases not matched to a gene. The CDR3 DNA reads as TGCGCCAGCAGCTTGGGTAGCGGGAGTATAAATGAGCAGTTCTTC. Its translation is CASSLGSGSINEQFF.

The rearrangement uses TRBV30 and TRBJ2-1, with D possibly being TRBD2 (6 bases). Germline lookup yields CDR1 GTSNPN and CDR2 SVGIG (reference sequence). CDR3 length: 13 residues. The ends were cut back, 4 bases at V and 7 bases at J, with 14 bases in the middle. CDR3 coding DNA: TGTGCCTGGAATCCGGGACTTTTGAATGAGCAGTTCTTC. Protein: CAWNPGLLNEQFF.